This TCR beta chain was captured in a study of CD8+ T cells in alopecia areata. The wider study: Twice daily, treated patients received 5 to 10 mg of oral tofacitinib.

Sequencing relied on a cDNA template that was reverse transcribed from extracted RNA. The method was immunoSEQ multiplex PCR; TCRdb's version includes in-frame clones alone and lacks a portion of them. The table records 250,000 or so clones, about 68% of them present only once. The CDR3 contains 15 residues. Trimming removed 3 bases at V and 6 bases at J, with 15 bases between. Looked up from germline, CDR1 is GTSNPN and CDR2 is SVGIG (reference sequence). Lesional scalp punch biopsies and peripheral blood came from alopecia areata patients. Overall study findings and caveats: Whereas mice showed it more clearly, TCR sharing across patients was murkier, possibly because of HLA. Scalp sample data also include resident alphabeta T cells from normal skin.

To note about this clone: Its specificity is unknown.

The sequenced sample was CD4+ T cells sorted from blood, obtained at week 0. The TCR originated in a human donor with alopecia areata. J is TRBJ1-6 and V is TRBV30; a possible D gene is TRBD1 (5 bases). In nucleotides, the CDR3 is TGTGCCTGGAGCGACGTGAGACAGTTTAATTCACCCCTCCACTTT. Its protein product is CAWSDVRQFNSPLHF.